These 26 T cell receptor beta chains came from one sample sequenced in a study of shared clonotypes between healthy human individuals. Generated by immunoSEQ multiplex PCR, the TCRdb table keeps only in-frame clones and is missing some. The data hold some 1.4 million clones, with roughly 96% observed a single time. Sequencing was carried out using naive CD4+ T cells sorted from blood. Noted subset: CD45RA+ positively selected. These receptors were taken from a man in his thirties or forties in good health.

This chain links TRBV10-2 with TRBJ2-1; D is undetermined. The CDR3 is 13 amino acids. Trimming removed 3 bases from V and 3 bases from J, with 6 bases in between. The V gene's germline CDR1 is WSHSY and CDR2 SAAADI. The CDR3 DNA reads as TGCGCCAGCAGTGAAAGGCACTACAATGAGCAGTTCTTC. Translation gives CASSERHYNEQFF.

The chain couples TRBV5-4 to TRBJ1-1; 9 bases fit TRBD1. The ends lost 1 base at V and 4 bases at J; junction bases unmatched: 5. Germline V gene lookup returns CDR1 SGHNT and CDR2 YYREEE (reference sequence). The CDR3 is 15 amino acids. CDR3 residues: CASSLFGTGTTEAFF. DNA of the CDR3: TGTGCCAGCAGCTTGTTCGGGACAGGGACCACTGAAGCTTTCTTT.

The V and J genes are TRBV12-2 and TRBJ2-3; the D segment call TRBD1 is taken from the table without a DNA check. TRBV12-2 corresponds to a pseudogene. This CDR3 is built from 18 residues. CDR3: CASRLESPQGSSTDTQYF. The CDR3 bases are TGTGCAAGTCGCTTAGAGTCCCCACAGGGATCTAGCACAGATACGCAGTATTTT.

The table lists this clone with a count of one. The chain couples TRBV6-1 to TRBJ1-5; tentatively, D is TRBD1 (5 bases). The CDR3 is made up of 15 amino acids. The V gene's germline CDR1 is MNHNS and CDR2 SASEGT. The V end lost 8 bases, the J end lost 1 base, and 15 bases lay between the germline ends. The CDR3 region has the DNA TGTGCCAGCCGCTCGTATGGGGACAGCAATCAGCCCCAGCATTTT. Translating it yields CASRSYGDSNQPQHF.

This clone was picked up one time. The genes are TRBV21-1 and TRBJ1-3. TRBV21-1 is marked as a pseudogene. This CDR3 comprises 16 residues. The CDR3 here is CASRRIVQHARNTIYF. Written as DNA, the CDR3 is TGTGCCAGCAGGAGGATTGTACAACACGCACGAAACACCATATATTTT.

This chain joins TRBV4-3 and TRBJ2-1; 7 bases match TRBD2. Germline CDR1 is LGHNA and CDR2 is YSLEER. This CDR3 has 18 amino acids. V lost 4 bases and J lost 6; bases outside the gene matches: 18. For the CDR3, the DNA is TGCGCCAGCAGCCCGCAACACTGGGCGGGAGAGTTTTCCAATGAGCAGTTCTTC. It translates to CASSPQHWAGEFSNEQFF.

The rearrangement links TRBV5-1 to TRBJ2-3, with TRBD1 matching over 8 bases. The CDR3 totals 16 residues. V lost 4 bases and J lost 4; bases outside the gene matches: 11. CDR1 is SGHRS, CDR2 YFSETQ, per germline. The CDR3 is CASSPGLQGASDTQYF. The CDR3 DNA reads TGCGCCAGCAGCCCTGGGTTGCAGGGGGCCTCAGATACGCAGTATTTT.

This clone was observed a single time. This chain joins TRBV29-1 and TRBJ1-1; D is ambiguous. The V end was cut by 8 bases, the J end by 1 base, with 5 bases between. Germline V gives CDR1 SQVTM, CDR2 ANQGSEA. This CDR3 is built from 10 residues. The CDR3 sequence is CSTWNTEAFF. CDR3 bases: TGCAGCACCTGGAACACTGAAGCTTTCTTT.

This clone was seen just once. The chain joins TRBV5-1 to TRBJ2-1, with D tentatively TRBD2 (6 bases). CDR3 length: 16 amino acids. Germline V gives CDR1 SGHRS, CDR2 YFSETQ. The V gene lost 0 bases and the J gene lost 0 bases, with 10 bases spanning the gap. The CDR3 nucleotides read TGCGCCAGCAGCTTGGCGGGGGTAAGCTCCTACAATGAGCAGTTCTTC. Translating it yields CASSLAGVSSYNEQFF.

The V gene is TRBV27, the J gene TRBJ2-2; D call uncertain. Germline CDR1 MNHEY, CDR2 SMNVEV (reference sequence). V was trimmed by 2 bases and J by 0 bases, leaving 13 bases between them. The CDR3 has 17 amino acids. CDR3 sequence (DNA): TGTGCCAGCAGTTTAAAAACGAGCCATGCGAACACCGGGGAGCTGTTTTTT. It translates to CASSLKTSHANTGELFF.

CDR3 amino acids: CASSLLSNYGYTF. In DNA, the CDR3 is TGTGCCAGCAGTTTATTGTCTAACTATGGCTACACCTTC. The chain combines TRBV28 with TRBJ1-2; D unresolved. In germline, CDR1 is MDHEN, CDR2 SYDVKM. V lost 1 base and J lost 0, with 3 bases in between. This CDR3 has 13 residues.

V is TRBV18 and J is TRBJ2-2; possible D gene TRBD1, 6 bases. Germline CDR1 KGHSH, CDR2 LQKENI. The CDR3 has 17 amino acids. Deletions cut 6 bases from V and 1 base from J, with 18 bases between. CDR3 amino acids: CASSPSQGPMNTGELFF. The CDR3 region has the DNA TGTGCCAGCTCCCCAAGTCAGGGGCCAATGAACACCGGGGAGCTGTTTTTT.

The genes are TRBV6-1 and TRBJ2-2; D remains ambiguous. Germline assignment: CDR1 MNHNS and CDR2 SASEGT. The CDR3 is made up of 16 amino acids. Trimming removed 4 bases at V and 0 bases at J, with 12 bases between. The CDR3 sequence: CASSVPTRTNTGELFF. The CDR3 nucleotides read TGTGCCAGCAGTGTTCCCACACGAACGAACACCGGGGAGCTGTTTTTT.

This clone came up once. The chain is built from TRBV11-3 and TRBJ2-1; D gene uncertain. Trimming pared 0 bases from V and 6 bases from J, leaving 6 bases between. CDR3 length: 13 residues. The germline gives CDR1 SGHNT, CDR2 YENEEA. The CDR3 sequence is CASSLEGPNEQFF. DNA for the CDR3: TGTGCCAGCAGCTTAGAAGGGCCCAATGAGCAGTTCTTC.

A word on this clone: Other DNA sequences in this sample translate to the same CDR3. V is TRBV27 and J is TRBJ2-6; D remains unclear. Germline V gene sequence: CDR1 MNHEY, CDR2 SMNVEV (reference sequence). CDR3 length: 13 residues. With 6 bases removed from V and 0 bases from J, the gap between germline ends came to 3 bases. CDR3 sequence (DNA): TGTGCCAGCAGCCACTCTGGGGCCAACGTCCTGACTTTC. As protein: CASSHSGANVLTF.

This clone has only one observation. The gene calls are TRBV28 and TRBJ1-1; no definite D call. The V gene lost 8 bases and the J gene lost 0 bases, with 16 bases spanning the gap. CDR3 size: 15 residues. Germline CDR1 and CDR2: MDHEN and SYDVKM. The CDR3 coding sequence is TGTGCCAGCCGACCCCGGGGAGGTTTGAACACTGAAGCTTTCTTT. This codes for CASRPRGGLNTEAFF. The complete variable domain, with remaining parts taken from reference TRBV28 and TRBJ1-1, reads DVKVTQSSRYLVKRTGEKVFLECVQDMDHENMFWYRQDPGLGLRLIYFSYDVKMKEKGDIPEGYSVSREKKERFSLILESASTNQTSMYLCASRPRGGLNTEAFFGQGTRLTVV.

The rearrangement joins TRBV6-4 to TRBJ2-1; D is perhaps TRBD2 (5 bases). Germline assignment: CDR1 MRHNA and CDR2 SNTAGT. The length of the CDR3 is 16 residues. V shed 1 base and J shed 6 bases, with 16 bases lying between them. The DNA of the CDR3 is TGTGCCAGCAGTGACTATCCTAGCAGGTTGCGCAATGAGCAGTTCTTC. Protein sequence: CASSDYPSRLRNEQFF.

The chain joins TRBV4-3 to TRBJ2-1, with 10 bases fitting TRBD1. CDR3 length: 15 residues. Germline CDR1 reads LGHNA; CDR2 reads YSLEER. V lost 2 bases and J lost 5; bases outside the gene matches: 3. The CDR3 loop reads CASSQPGQGNNEQFF. DNA for the CDR3: TGCGCCAGCAGCCAACCGGGACAGGGGAACAATGAGCAGTTCTTC.

The V and J genes are TRBV19 and TRBJ2-1, with TRBD1 as a possible D gene (7 bases). The CDR3 consists of 13 residues. V was clipped by 4 bases and J by 7 bases, with 11 bases between them. In germline, CDR1 is LNHDA, CDR2 SQIVND (reference sequence). CDR3 region: CASSRTGLNEQFF. In DNA, the CDR3 is TGTGCCAGTAGTAGGACAGGACTAAATGAGCAGTTCTTC.

The chain carries TRBV5-1 and TRBJ2-7; 7 bases are shared with TRBD1. Looked up from germline, CDR1 is SGHRS and CDR2 is YFSETQ. The V and J ends lost 3 bases and 3 bases, in that order; junction bases with no gene match: 9. The CDR3 loop spans 15 amino acids. CDR3 amino acids: CASSSTRQGFYEQYF. The CDR3 DNA reads as TGCGCCAGCAGCTCAACCCGACAGGGATTCTACGAGCAGTACTTC.

This chain uses TRBV6-5 with TRBJ1-3, with unresolved D. Germline-derived CDR1 and CDR2 are MNHEY and SVGAGI. There are 15 residues in the CDR3. Trimming removed 0 bases at V and 0 bases at J, with 6 bases between. CDR3 sequence reads: CASSYSPLSGNTIYF. The CDR3 nucleotides read TGTGCCAGCAGTTACTCTCCCCTCTCTGGAAACACCATATATTTT.

The chain couples TRBV4-2 to TRBJ2-5; possibly TRBD2 for D (5 bases). The CDR3 is 18 amino acids. The germline V gene has CDR1 LGHNA and CDR2 YNFKEQ. V was trimmed by 0 bases and J by 0 bases, leaving 17 bases between them. CDR3 coding DNA: TGTGCCAGCAGCCAAGACGGGCATCTGGCGGGTCACCAAGAGACCCAGTACTTC. Translating it yields CASSQDGHLAGHQETQYF.

The chain recombines TRBV5-8 with TRBJ2-7, with TRBD1 as a possible D gene (7 bases). The CDR3 length is 15 residues. V was clipped by 4 bases and J by 3 bases, with 17 bases between them. From germline, CDR1 is SGHTS and CDR2 YDEGEE. The CDR3 sequence: CASSRQGGTDYEQYF. As DNA, the CDR3 is TGTGCCAGCAGCCGACAGGGAGGTACGGACTACGAGCAGTACTTC.

This chain connects TRBV7-9 to TRBJ1-2, with D possibly matching TRBD1 (6 bases). CDR1 is SEHNR and CDR2 is FQNEAQ in the germline V gene (reference sequence). V lost 8 bases to trimming and J lost 0 bases, with 7 bases between them. The CDR3 is 12 amino acids. The CDR3 sequence is CASGTTNYGYTF. CDR3 in DNA: TGTGCCAGCGGGACAACTAACTATGGCTACACCTTC.

This clone was detected only once. The genes are TRBV6-4 and TRBJ2-3; D gene unclear. The CDR3 contains 13 residues. The ends were cut back, 3 bases at V and 2 bases at J, with 6 bases in the middle. Germline lookup yields CDR1 MRHNA and CDR2 SNTAGT. CDR3 DNA: TGTGCCAGCAGTGAAGGGCTCACAGATACGCAGTATTTT. The encoded protein is CASSEGLTDTQYF.

Remarks on this clone: This sample includes further DNA sequences coding for the same CDR3. V gene TRBV5-1 combines with J gene TRBJ2-1; TRBD2 matches at 7 bases. After removal of 0 bases from V and 0 bases from J, the junction contained 0 bases not matched to a gene. Germline V gives CDR1 SGHRS, CDR2 YFSETQ. CDR3 length equals 15 residues. The CDR3 DNA follows: TGCGCCAGCAGCTTGGTAGCGGGCTCCTACAATGAGCAGTTCTTC. It is translated as CASSLVAGSYNEQFF.